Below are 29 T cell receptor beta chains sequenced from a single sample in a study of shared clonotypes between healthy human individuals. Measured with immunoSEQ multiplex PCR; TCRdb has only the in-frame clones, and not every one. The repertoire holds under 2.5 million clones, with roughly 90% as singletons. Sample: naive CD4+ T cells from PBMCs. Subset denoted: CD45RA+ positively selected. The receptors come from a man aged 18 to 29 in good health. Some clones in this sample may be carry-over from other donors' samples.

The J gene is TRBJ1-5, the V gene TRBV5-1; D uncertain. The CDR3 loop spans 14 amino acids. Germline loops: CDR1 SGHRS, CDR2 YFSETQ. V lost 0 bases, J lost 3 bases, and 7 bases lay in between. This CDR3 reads CASSLDSANQPQHF. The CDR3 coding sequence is TGCGCCAGCAGCTTGGACTCCGCCAATCAGCCCCAGCATTTT.

The CDR3 spells CAWKTSGSRSTDTQYF. As DNA, the CDR3 is TGTGCCTGGAAGACTAGCGGGTCAAGAAGCACAGATACGCAGTATTTT. The rearrangement uses TRBV30 and TRBJ2-3; 10 positions agree with TRBD2. CDR1 GTSNPN and CDR2 SVGIG come from the germline V gene (reference sequence). The CDR3 sequence is 16 residues long. Trimming removed 4 bases from V and 0 bases from J; junction bases left unmatched: 7.

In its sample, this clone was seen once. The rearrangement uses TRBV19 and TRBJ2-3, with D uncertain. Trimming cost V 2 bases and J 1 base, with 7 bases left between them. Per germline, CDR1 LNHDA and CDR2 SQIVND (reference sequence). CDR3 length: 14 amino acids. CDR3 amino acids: CASSISSRTDTQYF. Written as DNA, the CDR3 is TGTGCCAGTAGTATATCCAGCCGCACAGATACGCAGTATTTT.

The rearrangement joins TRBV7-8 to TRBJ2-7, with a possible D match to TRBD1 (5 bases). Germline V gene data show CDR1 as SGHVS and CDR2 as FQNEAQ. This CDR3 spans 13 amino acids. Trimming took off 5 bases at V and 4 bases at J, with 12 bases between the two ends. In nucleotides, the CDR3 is TGTGCCAGCAGCACAGGTTATCCGTACGAGCAGTACTTC. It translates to CASSTGYPYEQYF.

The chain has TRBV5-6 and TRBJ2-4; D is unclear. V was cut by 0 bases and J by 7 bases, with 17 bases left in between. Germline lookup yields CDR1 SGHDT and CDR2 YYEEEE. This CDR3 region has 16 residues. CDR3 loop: CASSLVSQVGRNIQYF. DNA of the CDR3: TGTGCCAGCAGCTTGGTGTCCCAAGTGGGTCGCAACATTCAGTACTTC.

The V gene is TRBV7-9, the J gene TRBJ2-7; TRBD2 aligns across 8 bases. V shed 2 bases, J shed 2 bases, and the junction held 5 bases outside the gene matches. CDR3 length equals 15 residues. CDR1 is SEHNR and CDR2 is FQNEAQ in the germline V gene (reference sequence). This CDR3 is CASSLPKRGTYEQYF. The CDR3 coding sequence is TGTGCCAGCAGCTTACCTAAGCGGGGGACCTACGAGCAGTACTTC. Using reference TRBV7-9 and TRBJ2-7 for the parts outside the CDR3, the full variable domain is DTGVSQNPRHKITKRGQNVTFRCDPISEHNRLYWYRQTLGQGPEFLTYFQNEAQLEKSRLLSDRFSAERPKGSFSTLEIQRTEQGDSAMYLCASSLPKRGTYEQYFGPGTRLTVT.

The CDR3: CASSPSQFYVLLAGGQGAGELFF. The CDR3 DNA is TGTGCCAGCAGTCCTTCTCAATTTTACGTATTGTTAGCGGGAGGGCAGGGCGCCGGGGAGCTGTTTTTT. This rearrangement joins TRBV28 to TRBJ2-2; 11 bases agree with TRBD2. From germline, CDR1 is MDHEN and CDR2 SYDVKM. The J segment lost 6 bases and the V segment lost 5 bases, leaving 29 bases of the junction unmatched. CDR3 length: 23 residues.

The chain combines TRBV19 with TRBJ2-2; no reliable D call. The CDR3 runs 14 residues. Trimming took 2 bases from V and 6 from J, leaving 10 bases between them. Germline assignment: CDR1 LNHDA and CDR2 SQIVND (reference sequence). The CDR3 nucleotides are TGTGCCAGTAGTATACTTAGGGCATCCGGGGAGCTGTTTTTT. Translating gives CASSILRASGELFF.

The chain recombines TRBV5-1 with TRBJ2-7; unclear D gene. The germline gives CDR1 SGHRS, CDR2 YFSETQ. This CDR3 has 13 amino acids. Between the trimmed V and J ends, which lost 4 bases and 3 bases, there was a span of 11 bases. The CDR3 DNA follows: TGCGCCAGCAGCCAACCCAGCCTCTACGAGCAGTACTTC. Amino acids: CASSQPSLYEQYF.

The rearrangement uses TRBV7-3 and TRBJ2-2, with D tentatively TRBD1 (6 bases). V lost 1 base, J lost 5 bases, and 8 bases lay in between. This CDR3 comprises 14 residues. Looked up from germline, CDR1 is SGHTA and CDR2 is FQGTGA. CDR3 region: CASSLRTETGELFF. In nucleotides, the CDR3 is TGTGCCAGCAGCTTAAGGACAGAAACCGGGGAGCTGTTTTTT. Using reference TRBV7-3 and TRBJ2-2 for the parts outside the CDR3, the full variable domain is GAGVSQTPSNKVTEKGKYVELRCDPISGHTALYWYRQSLGQGPEFLIYFQGTGAADDSGLPNDRFFAVRPEGSVSTLKIQRTERGDSAVYLCASSLRTETGELFFGEGSRLTVL.

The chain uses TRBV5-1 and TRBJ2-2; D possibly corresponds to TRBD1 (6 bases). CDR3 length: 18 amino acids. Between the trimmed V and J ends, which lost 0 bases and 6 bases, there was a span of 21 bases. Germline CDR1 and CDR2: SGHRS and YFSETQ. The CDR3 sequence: CASSLEGHLRGWSGELFF. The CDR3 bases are TGCGCCAGCAGCTTGGAGGGACACCTTCGGGGTTGGTCCGGGGAGCTGTTTTTT. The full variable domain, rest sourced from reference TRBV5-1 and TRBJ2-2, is KAGVTQTPRYLIKTRGQQVTLSCSPISGHRSVSWYQQTPGQGLQFLFEYFSETQRNKGNFPGRFSGRQFSNSRSEMNVSTLELGDSALYLCASSLEGHLRGWSGELFFGEGSRLTVL.

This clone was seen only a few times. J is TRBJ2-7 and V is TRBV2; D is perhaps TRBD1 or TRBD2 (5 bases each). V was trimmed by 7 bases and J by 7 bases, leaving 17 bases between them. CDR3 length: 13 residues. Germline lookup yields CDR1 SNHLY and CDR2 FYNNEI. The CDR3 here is CASNRDPLREQYF. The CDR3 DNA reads TGTGCCAGCAACCGGGACCCACTACGGGAGCAGTACTTC.

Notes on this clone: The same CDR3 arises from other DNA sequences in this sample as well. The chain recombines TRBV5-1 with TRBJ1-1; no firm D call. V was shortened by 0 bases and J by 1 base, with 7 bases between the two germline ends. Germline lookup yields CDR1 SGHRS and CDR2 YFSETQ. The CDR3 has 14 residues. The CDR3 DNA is TGCGCCAGCAGCTTGGTCGGAGAGAACACTGAAGCTTTCTTT. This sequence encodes CASSLVGENTEAFF.

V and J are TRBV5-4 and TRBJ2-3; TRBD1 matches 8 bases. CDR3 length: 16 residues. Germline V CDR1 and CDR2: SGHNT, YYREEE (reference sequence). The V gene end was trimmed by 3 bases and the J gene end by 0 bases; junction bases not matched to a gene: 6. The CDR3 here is CASSSDRASSTDTQYF. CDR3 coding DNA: TGTGCCAGCAGCTCGGACAGGGCCTCAAGCACAGATACGCAGTATTTT.

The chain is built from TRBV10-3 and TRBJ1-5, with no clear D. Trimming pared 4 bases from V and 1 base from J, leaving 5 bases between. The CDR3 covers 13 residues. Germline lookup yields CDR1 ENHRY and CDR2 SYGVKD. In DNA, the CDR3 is TGTGCCATCAGTGGGAGCAGCAATCAGCCCCAGCATTTT. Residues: CAISGSSNQPQHF.

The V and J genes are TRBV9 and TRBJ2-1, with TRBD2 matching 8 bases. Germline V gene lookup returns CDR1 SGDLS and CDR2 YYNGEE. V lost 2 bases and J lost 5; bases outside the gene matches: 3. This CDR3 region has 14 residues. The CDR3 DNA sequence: TGTGCCAGCAGCGTGGGGACTAGAGACAATGAGCAGTTCTTC. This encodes CASSVGTRDNEQFF.

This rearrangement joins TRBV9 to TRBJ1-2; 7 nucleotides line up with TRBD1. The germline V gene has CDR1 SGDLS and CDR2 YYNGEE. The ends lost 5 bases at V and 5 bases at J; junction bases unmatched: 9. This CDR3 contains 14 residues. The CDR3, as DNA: TGTGCCAGCAGTTTACGACAGGGAGGGTATGGCTACACCTTC. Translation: CASSLRQGGYGYTF.

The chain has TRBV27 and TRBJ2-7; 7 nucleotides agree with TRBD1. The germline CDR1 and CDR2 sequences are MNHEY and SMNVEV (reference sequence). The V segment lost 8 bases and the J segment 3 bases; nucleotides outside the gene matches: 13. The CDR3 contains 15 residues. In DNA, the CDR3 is TGTGCCAGCCCCCCCATCCGGGACAGATACTACGAGCAGTACTTC. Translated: CASPPIRDRYYEQYF.

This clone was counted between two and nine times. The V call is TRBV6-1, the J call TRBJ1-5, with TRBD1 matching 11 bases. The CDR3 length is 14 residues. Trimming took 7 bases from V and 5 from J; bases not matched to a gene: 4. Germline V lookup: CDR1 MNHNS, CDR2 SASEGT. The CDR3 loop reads CASTRDRGYQPQHF. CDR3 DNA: TGTGCCAGCACCAGGGACAGGGGGTATCAGCCCCAGCATTTT.

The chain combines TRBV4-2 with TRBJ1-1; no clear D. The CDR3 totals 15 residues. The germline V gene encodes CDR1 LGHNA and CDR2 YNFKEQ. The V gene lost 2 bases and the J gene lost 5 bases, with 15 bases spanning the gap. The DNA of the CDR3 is TGTGCCAGCAGCCAACGACAACTCGGGGAAACTGAAGCTTTCTTT. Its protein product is CASSQRQLGETEAFF.

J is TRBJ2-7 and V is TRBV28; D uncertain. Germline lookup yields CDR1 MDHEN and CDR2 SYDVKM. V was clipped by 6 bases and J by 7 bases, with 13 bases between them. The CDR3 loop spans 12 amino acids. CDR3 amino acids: CASSYTPFEQYF. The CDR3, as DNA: TGTGCCAGCAGCTATACCCCTTTTGAGCAGTACTTC.

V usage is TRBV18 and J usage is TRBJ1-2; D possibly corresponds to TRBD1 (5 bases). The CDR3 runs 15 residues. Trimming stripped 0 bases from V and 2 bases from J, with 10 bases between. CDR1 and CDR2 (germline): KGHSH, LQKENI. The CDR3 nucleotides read TGTGCCAGCTCACCACCAGGGGCCACAAACTATGGCTACACCTTC. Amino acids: CASSPPGATNYGYTF.

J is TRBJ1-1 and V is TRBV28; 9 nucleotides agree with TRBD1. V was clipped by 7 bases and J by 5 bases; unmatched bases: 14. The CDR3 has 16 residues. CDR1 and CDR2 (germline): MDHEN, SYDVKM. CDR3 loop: CASTTLTGTGFTEAFF. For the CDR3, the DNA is TGTGCCAGCACCACACTGACCGGGACAGGGTTTACTGAAGCTTTCTTT.

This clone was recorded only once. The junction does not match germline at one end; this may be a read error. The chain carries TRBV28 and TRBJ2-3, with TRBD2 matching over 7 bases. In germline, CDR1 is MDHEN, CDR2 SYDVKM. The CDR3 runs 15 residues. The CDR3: CAFGGASGGTDTQYF. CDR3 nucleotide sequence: TGCGCCTTTGGCGGGGCTAGCGGAGGCACAGATACGCAGTATTTT.

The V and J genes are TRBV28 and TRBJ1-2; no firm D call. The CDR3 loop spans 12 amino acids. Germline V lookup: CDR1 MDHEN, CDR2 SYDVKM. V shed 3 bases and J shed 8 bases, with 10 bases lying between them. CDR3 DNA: TGTGCCAGCAGTTTTTCGTTAGCAGGCTACACCTTC. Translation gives CASSFSLAGYTF.

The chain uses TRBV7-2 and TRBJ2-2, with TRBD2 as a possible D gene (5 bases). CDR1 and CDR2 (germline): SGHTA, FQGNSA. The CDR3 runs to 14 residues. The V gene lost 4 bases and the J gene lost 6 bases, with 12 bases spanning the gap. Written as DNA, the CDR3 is TGTGCCAGCAGCTCGATTAGAGCGGCCGGGGAGCTGTTTTTT. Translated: CASSSIRAAGELFF.

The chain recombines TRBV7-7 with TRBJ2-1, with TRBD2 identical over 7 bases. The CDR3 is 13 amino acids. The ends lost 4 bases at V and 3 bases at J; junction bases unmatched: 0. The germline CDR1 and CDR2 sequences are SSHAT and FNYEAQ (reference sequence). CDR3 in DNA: TGTGCCAGCAGCTCGGGGGGCTACAATGAGCAGTTCTTC. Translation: CASSSGGYNEQFF.

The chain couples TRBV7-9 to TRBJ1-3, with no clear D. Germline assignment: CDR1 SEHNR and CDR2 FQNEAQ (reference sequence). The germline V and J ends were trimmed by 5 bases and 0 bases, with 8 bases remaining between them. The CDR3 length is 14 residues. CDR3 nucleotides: TGTGCCAGCAGCCCAAGTACCTCTGGAAACACCATATATTTT. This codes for CASSPSTSGNTIYF.

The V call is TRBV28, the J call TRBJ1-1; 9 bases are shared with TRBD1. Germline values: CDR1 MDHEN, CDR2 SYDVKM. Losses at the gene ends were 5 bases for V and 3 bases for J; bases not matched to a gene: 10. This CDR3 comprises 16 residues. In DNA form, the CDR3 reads TGTGCCAGCAGTATTGGACAGGGGTTTGCCTACACTGAAGCTTTCTTT. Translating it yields CASSIGQGFAYTEAFF.